This TCR beta chain is drawn from a study of T-cell memory formation after mild COVID-19. Overall study results and limits: Clones that contracted from day 15 to 85 had balanced CD4/CD8; later expanders were CD4+ biased.

Using its own MiXCR run on the 5' RACE reads, TCRdb lists one record per CDR3 protein. The sample has some 290,000 distinct CDR3 sequences, about 17% seen once. A word on this clonotype: Its antigen remains unknown.

This CDR3 has 15 residues. Trimming cost V 0 bases and J 3 bases; bases outside gene matches: 3. Germline lookup yields CDR1 SGHKS and CDR2 YYEKEE (reference sequence). Sequenced material: PBMCs or a T cell subset sorted from them (not recorded which). The gene calls are TRBV5-5 and TRBJ1-1, with 9 bases fitting TRBD1. The sequence was obtained from a man aged 18 to 30 who had mild COVID-19 (a few samples of this study predate the infection). Cell type and time point are not known. The CDR3 bases are TGTGCCAGCAGCTTGGATTGGGACAGGGACACTGAAGCTTTCTTT. It translates to CASSLDWDRDTEAFF.